This T cell receptor (beta chain) was obtained from a study of cytomegalovirus exposure and HLA in healthy donors. Amplification used 60 Vbeta primers and 13 Jbeta primers. Here immunoSEQ multiplex PCR was the method, and the copy in TCRdb shows in-frame clones only, minus some. The sample has some 180,000 clones, over 65% seen once. This CDR3 is built from 14 residues. Germline CDR1 is GTSNPN and CDR2 is SVGIG (reference sequence). V shed 0 bases and J 5 bases; nucleotides not matched to a gene: 5. This chain uses TRBV30 with TRBJ2-5; 8 bases are shared with TRBD2. The clonotype was recovered from a man between 18 and 35 years old in good health and CMV-seronegative. Input material: PBMCs. DNA of the CDR3: TGTGCCTGGAGTGTACTCGCGGGAGGCGAGACCCAGTACTTC. Its protein product is CAWSVLAGGETQYF.